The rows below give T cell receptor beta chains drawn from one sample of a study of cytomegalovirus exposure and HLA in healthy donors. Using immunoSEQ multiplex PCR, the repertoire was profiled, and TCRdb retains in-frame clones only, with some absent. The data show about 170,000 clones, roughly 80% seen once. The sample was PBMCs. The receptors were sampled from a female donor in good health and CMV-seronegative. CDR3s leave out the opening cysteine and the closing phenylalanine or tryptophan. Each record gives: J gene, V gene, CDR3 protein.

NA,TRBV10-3,AISDGQGAYEQY
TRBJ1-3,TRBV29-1,SVGTGVSSGNTIY
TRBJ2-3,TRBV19,ASSTGGTDTQY
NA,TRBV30,AWSVLSYEQY
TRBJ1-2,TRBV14,ASSQDWPGYT
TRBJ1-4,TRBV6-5,ASSLSGQGNEKLF
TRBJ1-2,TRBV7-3,ASSLSLTGSNGYT
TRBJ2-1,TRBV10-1,ASSEGGRPTNEQF
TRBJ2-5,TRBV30,AWKSGRAGETQY
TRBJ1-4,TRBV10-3,AISPGQGDEKLF
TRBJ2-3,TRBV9,ASSVDRQRNADTQY
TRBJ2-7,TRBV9,ASSGPTYEQY
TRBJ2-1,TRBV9,ASSVSSSLPGTGNNEQF
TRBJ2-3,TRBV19,ASSFGTGNTDTQY
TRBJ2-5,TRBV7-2,ASSLEGAGLKETQY
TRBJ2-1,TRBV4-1,ASSPEAAGGGYEQF
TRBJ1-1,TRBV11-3,ASSFRGNTEAF
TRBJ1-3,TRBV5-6,ASSLPPTGFVSGNTIY
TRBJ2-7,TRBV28,ASARGAPDVNEQY
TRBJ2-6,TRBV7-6,ASSSRGGVQGSSNVLT
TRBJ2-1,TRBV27,ASSRGLAGYNEQF
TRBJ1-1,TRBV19,ASRAGTGTYEAF
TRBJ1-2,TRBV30,AWSTGGHSGYT
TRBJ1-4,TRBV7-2,ASSLVKIPGANEKLF
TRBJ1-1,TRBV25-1,ASRGLSTEAF
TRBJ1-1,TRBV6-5,AACDPGGGKVAF
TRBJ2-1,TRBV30,AWNAPGLAGSNEQF
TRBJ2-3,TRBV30,AWSEANHVTDTQY
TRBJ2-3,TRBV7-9,ASSVDRLDTQY
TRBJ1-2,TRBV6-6,ASSYQGQGRYGYT
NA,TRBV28,ASRENRGLGYEQY